Each of the 27 T cell receptor beta chains below was sequenced from the same sample in a study of tumor-infiltrating lymphocytes in primary liver carcinoma. TCR beta cDNA was reverse-transcribed from 450 to 500 ng of total RNA. The reaction used a constant-region primer and ProtoScript II reverse transcriptase. What produced the TCR beta libraries was three nested multiplex PCR rounds using slightly modified ARM-PCR. Use of TRBV1-TRBV30 forward primers with a C-beta reverse primer characterized the first two PCR rounds, which lasted about 10 cycles each. One entry per CDR3 protein results from TCRdb running MiXCR on the multiplex PCR reads. The data show approximately 330,000 distinct CDR3 sequences, about 61% seen once. Unsorted whole blood supplied the blood RNA, and germline DNA was isolated too. Material for sequencing was peripheral blood. The receptors were gathered from a man in his forties with primary liver carcinoma and hepatitis B virus infection.

V is TRBV19 and J is TRBJ1-5; the D gene is possibly TRBD1 (6 bases). Trimming shortened V by 3 bases and J by 5 bases, and 14 bases separated the two germline ends. CDR3 length equals 15 residues. Per germline, CDR1 LNHDA and CDR2 SQIVND (reference sequence). DNA for the CDR3: TGTGCCAGTAGTATGGGACCAACAGGGTATCAGCCCCAGCATTTT. It translates to CASSMGPTGYQPQHF.

The CDR3 coding sequence is TGTGCCATCAGAGAGCGGGGGGGGGAGCAGACCTCATCTACCCAGTACTTC. It is translated as CAIRERGGEQTSSTQYF. V gene TRBV10-3 combines with J gene TRBJ2-5; TRBD2 matches 10 bases. The V gene's germline CDR1 is ENHRY and CDR2 SYGVKD. V shed 6 bases and J 8 bases; nucleotides not matched to a gene: 18. The CDR3 is made up of 17 amino acids.

This clonotype was seen repeatedly, ten times or more. CDR3 nucleotide sequence: TGTGCCAGCAGTTCCGGTGCCAAGGTCTATGGCTACACCTTC. The encoded protein is CASSSGAKVYGYTF. The V gene is TRBV12-3 or TRBV12-4, the J gene TRBJ1-2; D gene unclear. The CDR3 runs 14 residues. V gave up 4 bases and J gave up 4 bases, with 13 bases separating them.

This clonotype came up once. A clone one base away is much larger, so this may be a read error. The chain couples TRBV12-3 or TRBV12-4 to TRBJ1-2; D unresolved. V lost 10 bases to trimming and J lost 8 bases, with 20 bases between them. The CDR3 totals 13 residues. The CDR3 DNA sequence: TGTGCCATCAGCTTAACGGCAGGAGGGGGCTACACCTTC. It yields the protein CAISLTAGGGYTF.

The rearrangement joins TRBV11-1 to TRBJ2-1, with 7 bases fitting TRBD1. After removal of 0 bases from V and 8 bases from J, the junction contained 7 bases not matched to a gene. Germline-derived CDR1 and CDR2 are SGHAT and FQDESV (reference sequence). The CDR3 sequence is 15 residues long. CDR3 sequence: CASSLAGGLPDEQFF. CDR3 nucleotides: TGTGCCAGCAGCTTAGCAGGGGGCCTACCTGATGAGCAGTTCTTC. Full variable domain (remainder filled in from reference TRBV11-1 and TRBJ2-1): EAEVAQSPRYKITEKSQAVAFWCDPISGHATLYWYRQILGQGPELLVQFQDESVVDDSQLPKDRFSAERLKGVDSTLKIQPAELGDSAMYLCASSLAGGLPDEQFFGPGTRLTVL.

The CDR3 DNA reads TGTGCCTGTAGCGAGGGACTAGCGCCCGCCTTTGACCAGCAGTACTTC. This encodes CACSEGLAPAFDQQYF. The chain has TRBV11-2 and TRBJ2-7, with TRBD2 identical over 10 bases. The germline V gene has CDR1 SGHAT and CDR2 FQNNGV. V trimming: 11 bases; J trimming: 8 bases; junction bases outside the gene matches: 21. This CDR3 is built from 16 residues.

This clonotype has a handful of counts. The gene calls are TRBV28 and TRBJ1-1, with a possible D match to TRBD1 (6 bases). The CDR3 totals 14 residues. V was cut by 3 bases and J by 5 bases, with 13 bases left in between. CDR1 MDHEN and CDR2 SYDVKM come from the germline V gene. CDR3 DNA sequence: TGTGCCAGCAGTTTGTGGGGGCTTGGGACTGAAGCTTTCTTT. It specifies CASSLWGLGTEAFF.

Concerning this clonotype: It may be a read error: a sequence one base away is much more abundant. J is TRBJ2-7 and V is TRBV30, with a possible D match to TRBD1 (6 bases). Trimming removed 2 bases at V and 7 bases at J, with 12 bases between. The CDR3 extends over 12 amino acids. Looked up from germline, CDR1 is GTSNPN and CDR2 is SVGIG (reference sequence). CDR3 nucleotide sequence: TGTGCCTGGAGTCGACAGGTGGAAGAGCAGTACTTC. Encoded protein: CAWSRQVEEQYF.

This clonotype was picked up many times. V and J are TRBV5-6 and TRBJ1-5, with D unclear. The CDR3 has 13 amino acids. Germline CDR1 reads SGHDT; CDR2 reads YYEEEE. Trimming took 4 bases from V and 5 from J, leaving 10 bases between them. This CDR3 is CASSPDPDQPQHF. CDR3 nucleotide sequence: TGTGCCAGCAGCCCCGATCCTGATCAGCCCCAGCATTTT.

This clonotype has a single count. A much larger clone lies a single base off, so this may be a read error. The V call is TRBV6-5, the J call TRBJ2-3; 9 bases align to TRBD1. This CDR3 has 14 amino acids. In germline, CDR1 is MNHEY, CDR2 SVGAGI. CDR3 residues: CASRPGTGTDTHYF. The DNA of the CDR3 is TGTGCCAGCAGACCCGGGACAGGGACAGATACGCACTATTTT.

This chain links TRBV11-2 with TRBJ2-1, with D perhaps being TRBD1 or TRBD2 (6 bases each). Trimming shortened V by 5 bases and J by 8 bases, and 25 bases separated the two germline ends. Germline values: CDR1 SGHAT, CDR2 FQNNGV. The CDR3 runs 17 residues. CDR3 DNA: TGTGCCAGCAGCCACAACCGGGAGTGGTACAGGGTAGATGAGCAGTTCTTC. Residues: CASSHNREWYRVDEQFF.

Comments on this clonotype: Since a much larger clone is just one base distant, this may be a read error. This rearrangement joins TRBV6-5 to TRBJ2-7; 9 nucleotides match TRBD1. With 8 bases clipped from V and 4 bases from J, the junction kept 12 bases outside the gene matches. This CDR3 is 15 amino acids long. Germline-derived CDR1 and CDR2 are MNHEY and SVGAGI. The CDR3: CASGETGTGPYEQYF. CDR3 coding DNA: TGTGCCAGCGGGGAAACCGGGACAGGGCCTTACGAGCAGTACTTC.

The count of this clonotype is one. The junction departs from germline at one end; a sequencing error may be responsible. This chain uses TRBV11-3 with TRBJ2-1; D not resolved. Germline lookup yields CDR1 SGHNT and CDR2 YENEEA. The CDR3 runs 17 residues. This chain's CDR3 is CVSSLGLGANSYNEQLF. Written as DNA, the CDR3 is TGTGTCAGCAGCTTAGGCCTGGGCGCCAACTCCTACAATGAGCAGCTCTTC.

Concerning this clonotype itself: The germline gene is not matched at one end of the junction; a read error may be the cause. The chain uses TRBV11-2 and TRBJ2-1, with 8 bases matching TRBD2. The CDR3 is 16 residues long. Germline CDR1 and CDR2: SGHAT and FQNNGV. The CDR3 region is CASSLGSAGGYNGQFF. The CDR3 region has the DNA TGTGCCAGCAGCTTAGGGTCGGCGGGAGGATACAATGGGCAGTTCTTC.

A word on this clonotype: Being one base from a much bigger clone, this may be a read error. V usage is TRBV5-5 and J usage is TRBJ2-7; possible D gene TRBD1, 5 bases. The length of the CDR3 is 15 residues. Per the germline V gene, CDR1 is SGHKS and CDR2 is YYEKEE (reference sequence). Trimming shortened V by 0 bases and J by 5 bases, and 15 bases separated the two germline ends. As DNA, the CDR3 is TGTGCCAGCAGCTTGGAAAGGGGCACGCTAAACGAGCAGTACTTC. Protein sequence: CASSLERGTLNEQYF.

The rearrangement uses TRBV7-9 and TRBJ2-2; tentative D call: TRBD1 (6 bases). This CDR3 has 13 amino acids. The V and J ends lost 5 bases and 11 bases respectively, with 15 bases between them. Germline V gene data show CDR1 as SEHNR and CDR2 as FQNEAQ (reference sequence). The CDR3 nucleotides read TGTGCCAGCAGCCCCCAGGGGACCCGTGAGCTGTTTTTT. It is translated as CASSPQGTRELFF.

Note on this clonotype: At one of its ends the junction is not consistent with the germline gene, which may arise from a read error. The V call is TRBV4-1, the J call TRBJ1-2, with D hard to call. The CDR3 has 16 residues. From germline, CDR1 is MGHRA and CDR2 YSYEKL. The DNA of the CDR3 is TGCGCCAGCAGCCAAGATTTGCGGACCGCTAACTATGGCTATACCTTC. It translates to CASSQDLRTANYGYTF.

For this clonotype: A read error may be the cause here, since a much bigger clone is one base away. This CDR3 is CASSSLTGGFNIQYF. The DNA for the CDR3 is TGTGCCAGCAGTTCCCTTACAGGGGGTTTTAACATTCAGTACTTC. The rearrangement joins TRBV12-3 or TRBV12-4 to TRBJ2-4; TRBD1 aligns across 8 bases. The CDR3 extends over 15 amino acids. Losses at the gene ends were 4 bases for V and 7 bases for J; bases not matched to a gene: 9.

This clonotype showed up many times. The J gene is TRBJ2-1, the V gene TRBV10-3, with 8 bases lining up with TRBD2. Germline V lookup: CDR1 ENHRY, CDR2 SYGVKD. Trimming at V came to 3 bases and at J to 6 bases, leaving 7 bases not matched to a gene. This CDR3 contains 15 residues. The CDR3 is CAISESSGLLNEQFF. The DNA for the CDR3 is TGTGCCATCAGTGAATCTAGCGGGTTACTCAATGAGCAGTTCTTC.

This clonotype was counted many times. J is TRBJ2-5 and V is TRBV10-3; 12 nucleotides line up with TRBD1. The junction had 13 bases not matched to a gene; V was cut back by 5 bases and J by 0 bases. Germline V gives CDR1 ENHRY, CDR2 SYGVKD. This CDR3 region has 19 residues. The CDR3 DNA reads as TGTGCCATCAGTAAAGGGACAGGGGGCGAGGAGGGCTACCAAGAGACCCAGTACTTC. Protein: CAISKGTGGEEGYQETQYF.

This sequence joins TRBV6-2 or TRBV6-3 and TRBJ1-1; 7 nucleotides match TRBD1. This CDR3 has 13 residues. Germline trimming cut 6 bases from V and 3 bases from J; bases unmatched to any gene: 4. In germline, CDR1 is MNHEY, CDR2 SVGEGT. CDR3 protein: CASRGDSHTEAFF. The CDR3 DNA is TGTGCCAGCAGAGGGGACAGCCACACTGAAGCTTTCTTT.

With regard to this clonotype: A much larger clone sits a single nucleotide away, making a read error possible. This chain joins TRBV6-6 and TRBJ2-2; 12 bases align to TRBD1. The CDR3 consists of 18 residues. Germline V gives CDR1 MNHNY, CDR2 SVGAGI (reference sequence). CDR3 nucleotide sequence: TGTGCCAGCACCCTAAAGGGGACAGGGGGCATGAACACCTGGGAGCTGTTTTTT. It translates to CASTLKGTGGMNTWELFF.

Points on this clonotype: This may arise from a read error, as a much more abundant clone is one base away. The genes are TRBV12-3 or TRBV12-4 and TRBJ1-1; D uncertain. This CDR3 has 12 residues. CDR3 loop: CANSPIAVEAFF. The CDR3, as DNA: TGTGCCAACAGTCCCATCGCCGTCGAAGCTTTCTTT.

On this clonotype: A much larger clone lies one base from this, so it may be a read error. The chain recombines TRBV6-5 with TRBJ2-1, with TRBD2 identical over 14 bases. Germline assignment: CDR1 MNHEY and CDR2 SVGAGI. V shed 5 bases and J 0 bases; nucleotides not matched to a gene: 12. The CDR3 totals 20 residues. CDR3 residues: CASSHGGLAGEGASYNEQFF. DNA for the CDR3: TGTGCCAGCAGTCACGGGGGACTAGCGGGAGAGGGGGCCTCCTACAATGAGCAGTTCTTC.

At least ten counts were recorded for this clonotype. The V and J genes are TRBV11-3 and TRBJ2-3; possibly TRBD1 or TRBD2 for D (5 bases each). Germline V lookup: CDR1 SGHNT, CDR2 YENEEA. This CDR3 is built from 13 residues. Trimming took off 5 bases at V and 4 bases at J, with 10 bases between the two ends. The CDR3 protein is CASSQSGPDTQYF. CDR3 bases: TGTGCCAGCAGCCAATCGGGGCCAGATACGCAGTATTTT.

About this clonotype: One end of the junction is discordant with germline, which a read error may explain. This chain uses TRBV7-8 with TRBJ1-2, with TRBD1 as a possible D gene (5 bases). This CDR3 comprises 15 residues. Germline loops: CDR1 SGHVS, CDR2 FQNEAQ. The CDR3 nucleotides are TGTTCCAGTAGTAGTGGGGCCCTATTTAGAGCTGGCTACACCTTC. Translation gives CSSSSGALFRAGYTF.

The table lists this clonotype with many counts. V and J are TRBV12-3 or TRBV12-4 and TRBJ1-1, with D perhaps TRBD1 (5 bases). The CDR3 has 14 amino acids. V was pared by 3 bases and J by 6 bases, with 14 bases between. The CDR3 DNA follows: TGTGCCAGCAGTTTGTACCAGGGATCCTCTGAAGCTTTCTTT. Amino acids: CASSLYQGSSEAFF.